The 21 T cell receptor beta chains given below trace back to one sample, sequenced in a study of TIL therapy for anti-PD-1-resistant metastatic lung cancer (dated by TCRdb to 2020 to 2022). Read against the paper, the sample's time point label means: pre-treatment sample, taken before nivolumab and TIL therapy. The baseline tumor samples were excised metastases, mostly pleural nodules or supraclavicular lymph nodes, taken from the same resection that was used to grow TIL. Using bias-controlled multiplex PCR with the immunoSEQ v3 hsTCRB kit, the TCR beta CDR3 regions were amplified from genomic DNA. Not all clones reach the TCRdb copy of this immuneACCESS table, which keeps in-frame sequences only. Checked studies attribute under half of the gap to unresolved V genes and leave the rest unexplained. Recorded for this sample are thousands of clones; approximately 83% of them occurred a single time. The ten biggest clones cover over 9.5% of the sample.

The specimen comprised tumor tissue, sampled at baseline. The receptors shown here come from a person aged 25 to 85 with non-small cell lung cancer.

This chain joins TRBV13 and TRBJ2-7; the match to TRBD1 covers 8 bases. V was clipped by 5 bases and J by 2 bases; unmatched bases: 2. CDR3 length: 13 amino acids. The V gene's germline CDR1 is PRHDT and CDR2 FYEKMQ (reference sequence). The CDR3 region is CASSPDRAYEQYF. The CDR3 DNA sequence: TGTGCCAGCAGCCCGGACAGGGCCTACGAGCAGTACTTC.

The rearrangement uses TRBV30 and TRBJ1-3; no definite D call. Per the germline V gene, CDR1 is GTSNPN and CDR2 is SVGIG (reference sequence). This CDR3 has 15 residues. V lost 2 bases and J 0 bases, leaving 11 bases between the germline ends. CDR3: CAWSLLVFSGNTIYF. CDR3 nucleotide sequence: TGTGCCTGGAGTTTGTTGGTTTTCTCTGGAAACACCATATATTTT.

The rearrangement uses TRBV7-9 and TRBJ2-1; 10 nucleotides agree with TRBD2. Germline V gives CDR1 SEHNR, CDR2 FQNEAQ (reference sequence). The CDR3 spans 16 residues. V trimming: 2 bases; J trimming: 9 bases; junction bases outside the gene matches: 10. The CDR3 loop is CASSLFGLAGVGEQFF. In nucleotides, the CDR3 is TGTGCCAGCAGCTTATTCGGGCTAGCGGGAGTGGGTGAGCAGTTCTTC.

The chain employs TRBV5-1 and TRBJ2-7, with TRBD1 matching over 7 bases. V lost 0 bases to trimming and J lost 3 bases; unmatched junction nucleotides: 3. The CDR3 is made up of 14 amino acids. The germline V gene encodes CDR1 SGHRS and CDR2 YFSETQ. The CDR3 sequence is CASSLVGGSYEQYF. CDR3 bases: TGCGCCAGCAGCTTGGTAGGGGGCAGCTACGAGCAGTACTTC.

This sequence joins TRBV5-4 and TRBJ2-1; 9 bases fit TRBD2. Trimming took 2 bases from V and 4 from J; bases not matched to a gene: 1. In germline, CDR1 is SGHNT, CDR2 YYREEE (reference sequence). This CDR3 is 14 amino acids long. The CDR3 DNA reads TGTGCCAGCAGCTTCGCGGGGGGGTACAATGAGCAGTTCTTC. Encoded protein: CASSFAGGYNEQFF.

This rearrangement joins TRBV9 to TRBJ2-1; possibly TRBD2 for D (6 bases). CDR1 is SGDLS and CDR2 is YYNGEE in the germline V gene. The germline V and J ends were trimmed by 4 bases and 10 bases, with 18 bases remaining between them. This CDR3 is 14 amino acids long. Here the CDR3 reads CASSPMGGSREQFF. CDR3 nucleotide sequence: TGTGCCAGCAGCCCCATGGGGGGATCGAGGGAGCAGTTCTTC.

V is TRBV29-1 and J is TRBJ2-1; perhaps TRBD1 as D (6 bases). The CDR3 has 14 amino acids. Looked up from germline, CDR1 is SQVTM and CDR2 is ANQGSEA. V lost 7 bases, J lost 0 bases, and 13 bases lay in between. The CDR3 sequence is CSGITGSSYNEQFF. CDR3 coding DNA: TGCAGCGGCATCACAGGGAGCTCCTACAATGAGCAGTTCTTC.

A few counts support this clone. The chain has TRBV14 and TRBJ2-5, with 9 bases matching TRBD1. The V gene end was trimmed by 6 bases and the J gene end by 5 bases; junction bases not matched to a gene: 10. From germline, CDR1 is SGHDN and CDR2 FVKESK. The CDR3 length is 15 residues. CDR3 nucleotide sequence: TGTGCCAGCAGGAATACCGGGACAGGGTGGGAGACCCAGTACTTC. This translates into CASRNTGTGWETQYF.

The chain's CDR3 is CASSYPGLASNEQFF. The CDR3 nucleotides are TGTGCCAGCAGTTACCCGGGACTAGCGTCGAATGAGCAGTTCTTC. The chain employs TRBV6-5 and TRBJ2-1; 10 nucleotides match TRBD2. The CDR3 loop spans 15 amino acids. Germline V gene sequence: CDR1 MNHEY, CDR2 SVGAGI. V was clipped by 2 bases and J by 7 bases; unmatched bases: 5.

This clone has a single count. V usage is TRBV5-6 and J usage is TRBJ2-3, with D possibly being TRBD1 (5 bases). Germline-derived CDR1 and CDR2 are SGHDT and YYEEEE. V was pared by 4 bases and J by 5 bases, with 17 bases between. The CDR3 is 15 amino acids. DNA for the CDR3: TGTGCCAGCAGCCTTGCAGGGCCTTCGGGAGATACGCAGTATTTT. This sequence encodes CASSLAGPSGDTQYF.

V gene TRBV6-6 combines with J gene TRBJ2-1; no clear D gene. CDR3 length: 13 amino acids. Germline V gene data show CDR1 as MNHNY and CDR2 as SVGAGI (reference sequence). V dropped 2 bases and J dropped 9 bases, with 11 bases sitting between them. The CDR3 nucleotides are TGTGCCAGCAGTTACGACGGTACGGGTGAGCAGTTCTTC. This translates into CASSYDGTGEQFF.

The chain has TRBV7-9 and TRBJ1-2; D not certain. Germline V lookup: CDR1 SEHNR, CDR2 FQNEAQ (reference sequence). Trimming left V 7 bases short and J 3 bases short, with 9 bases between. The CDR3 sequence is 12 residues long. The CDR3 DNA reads TGTGCCAGCACCCGGGAGGACTATGGCTACACCTTC. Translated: CASTREDYGYTF.

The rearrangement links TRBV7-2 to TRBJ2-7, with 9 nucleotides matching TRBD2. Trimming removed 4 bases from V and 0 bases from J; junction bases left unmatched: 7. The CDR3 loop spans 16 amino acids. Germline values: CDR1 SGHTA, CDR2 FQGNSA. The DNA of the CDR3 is TGTGCCAGCAGCTCACCACTAGCGGGTAGCTCCTACGAGCAGTACTTC. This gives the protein CASSSPLAGSSYEQYF.

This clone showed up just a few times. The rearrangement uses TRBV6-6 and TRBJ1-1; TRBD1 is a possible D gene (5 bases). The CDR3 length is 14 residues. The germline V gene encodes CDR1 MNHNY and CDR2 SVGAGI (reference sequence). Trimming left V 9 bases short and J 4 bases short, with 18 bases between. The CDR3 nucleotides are TGTGCCAGTAAATCCCAACGGGGGAGCACTGAAGCTTTCTTT. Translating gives CASKSQRGSTEAFF.

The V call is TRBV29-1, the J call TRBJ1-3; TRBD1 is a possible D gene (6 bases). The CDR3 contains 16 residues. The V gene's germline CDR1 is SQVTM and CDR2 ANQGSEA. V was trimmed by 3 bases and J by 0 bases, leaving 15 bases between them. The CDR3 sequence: CSVDIRGFSSGNTIYF. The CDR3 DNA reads TGCAGCGTTGATATAAGGGGGTTTAGCTCTGGAAACACCATATATTTT.

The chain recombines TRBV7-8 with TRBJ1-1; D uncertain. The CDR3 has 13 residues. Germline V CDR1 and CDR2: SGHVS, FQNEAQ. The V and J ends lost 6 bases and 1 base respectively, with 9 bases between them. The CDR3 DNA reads TGTGCCAGCAGTTTTACAGAGAACACTGAAGCTTTCTTT. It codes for CASSFTENTEAFF.

In DNA form, the CDR3 reads TGTGCCAGCTCACCGGGACTGGAAGAGACCCAGTACTTC. Amino acid sequence: CASSPGLEETQYF. This rearrangement joins TRBV18 to TRBJ2-5; maybe TRBD2 (6 bases). This CDR3 contains 13 residues. Germline V lookup: CDR1 KGHSH, CDR2 LQKENI. Trimming took 3 bases from V and 3 from J, leaving 8 bases between them.

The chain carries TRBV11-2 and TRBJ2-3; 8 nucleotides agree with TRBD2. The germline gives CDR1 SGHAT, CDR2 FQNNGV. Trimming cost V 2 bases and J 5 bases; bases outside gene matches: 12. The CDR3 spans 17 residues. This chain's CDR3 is CASSLSTGGPQRDTQYF. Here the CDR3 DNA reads TGTGCCAGCAGCTTATCGACGGGGGGGCCTCAGAGAGATACGCAGTATTTT.

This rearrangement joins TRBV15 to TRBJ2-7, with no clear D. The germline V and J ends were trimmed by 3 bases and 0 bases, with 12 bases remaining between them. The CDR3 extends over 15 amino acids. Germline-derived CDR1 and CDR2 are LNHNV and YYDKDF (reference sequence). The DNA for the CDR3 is TGTGCCACCAGCAGGGAACTGGGTAGCTCCTACGAGCAGTACTTC. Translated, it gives CATSRELGSSYEQYF.

CDR3 protein: CASSLEGGGPEAFF. Written as DNA, the CDR3 is TGTGCCAGCAGCTTAGAAGGAGGGGGCCCCGAAGCTTTCTTT. The rearrangement uses TRBV11-2 and TRBJ1-1; TRBD1 matches at 7 bases. Trimming removed 0 bases from V and 8 bases from J; junction bases left unmatched: 6. This CDR3 has 14 residues. From germline, CDR1 is SGHAT and CDR2 FQNNGV.

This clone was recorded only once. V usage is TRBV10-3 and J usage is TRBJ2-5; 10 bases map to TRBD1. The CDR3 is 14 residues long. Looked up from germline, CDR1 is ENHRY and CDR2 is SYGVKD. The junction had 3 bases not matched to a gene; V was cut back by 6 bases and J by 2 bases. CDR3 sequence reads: CAIRGQGPQETQYF. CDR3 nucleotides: TGTGCCATCAGGGGACAGGGGCCACAAGAGACCCAGTACTTC.